Presented here are 21 T cell receptor beta chains from one specimen sequenced in a study of blood T cell repertoires in COVID-19. Libraries were prepared by immunoSEQ multiplex PCR; TCRdb keeps only in-frame clonotypes and omits some of them. The sample holds fewer than 250,000 clones, 85% to 95% seen once. The sequencing input was peripheral blood. These TCRs come from a man aged 30-40 years with COVID-19, enrolled during active disease.

V usage is TRBV5-1 and J usage is TRBJ2-2, with 13 bases that match TRBD2. CDR1 and CDR2 (germline): SGHRS, YFSETQ. The CDR3 has 17 amino acids. J gave up 2 bases and V 4 bases, and 5 bases lay outside the gene matches. CDR3: CASSRGLAGPNTGELFF. DNA for the CDR3: TGCGCCAGCAGCCGGGGACTAGCGGGGCCCAACACCGGGGAGCTGTTTTTT.

This clone came up once. The genes are TRBV30 and TRBJ1-1; 8 nucleotides line up with TRBD1. V dropped 3 bases and J dropped 5; count of bases not matched to a gene: 14. Germline V CDR1 and CDR2: GTSNPN, SVGIG (reference sequence). The CDR3 has 16 amino acids. The CDR3: CAWRVTGGLRRTEAFF. The CDR3 nucleotides are TGTGCCTGGAGGGTTACAGGGGGTCTGCGAAGGACTGAAGCTTTCTTT. Looking up the rest from reference TRBV30 and TRBJ1-1 gives the full variable domain: SQTIHQWPATLVQPVGSPLSLECTVEGTSNPNLYWYRQAAGRGLQLLFYSVGIGQISSEVPQNLSASRPQDRQFILSSKKLLLSDSGFYLCAWRVTGGLRRTEAFFGQGTRLTVV.

V and J are TRBV7-2 and TRBJ1-2; possible D gene TRBD1, 5 bases. V lost 5 bases, J lost 6 bases, and 16 bases lay in between. This CDR3 is 14 amino acids long. CDR1 and CDR2 (germline): SGHTA, FQGNSA. CDR3 residues: CASSPTPQGNGYTF. The CDR3 nucleotides are TGTGCCAGCAGCCCGACCCCCCAGGGTAATGGCTACACCTTC. Full variable domain (missing parts from reference TRBV7-2 and TRBJ1-2): GAGVSQSPSNKVTEKGKDVELRCDPISGHTALYWYRQSLGQGLEFLIYFQGNSAPDKSGLPSDRFSAERTGGSVSTLTIQRTQQEDSAVYLCASSPTPQGNGYTFGSGTRLTVV.

DNA for the CDR3: TGTGCCAGCAGTCTCCGGACAGGGAAGGGCTACACCTTC. It specifies CASSLRTGKGYTF. This rearrangement joins TRBV27 to TRBJ1-2; TRBD1 matches 8 bases. The CDR3 loop spans 13 amino acids. Germline CDR1 reads MNHEY; CDR2 reads SMNVEV (reference sequence). The J segment lost 8 bases and the V segment lost 5 bases, leaving 7 bases of the junction unmatched.

V usage is TRBV6-5 and J usage is TRBJ1-1, with a weak D call TRBD1 (5 bases). Deletions cut 1 base from V and 1 base from J, with 13 bases between. This CDR3 is 16 amino acids long. Germline values: CDR1 MNHEY, CDR2 SVGAGI. CDR3 loop: CASSYWAGSPNTEAFF. CDR3 nucleotide sequence: TGTGCCAGCAGTTACTGGGCAGGGTCTCCGAACACTGAAGCTTTCTTT.

About this clone itself: The identical CDR3 is also encoded by other nucleotide sequences in the sample. The V call is TRBV5-1, the J call TRBJ2-5; TRBD1 agrees at 7 bases. CDR3 length: 14 amino acids. The J segment lost 2 bases and the V segment lost 4 bases, leaving 5 bases of the junction unmatched. Per the germline V gene, CDR1 is SGHRS and CDR2 is YFSETQ. CDR3 DNA: TGCGCCAGCAGCCCGGGACAGCCTCAAGAGACCCAGTACTTC. It codes for CASSPGQPQETQYF. The full variable domain, rest sourced from reference TRBV5-1 and TRBJ2-5, is KAGVTQTPRYLIKTRGQQVTLSCSPISGHRSVSWYQQTPGQGLQFLFEYFSETQRNKGNFPGRFSGRQFSNSRSEMNVSTLELGDSALYLCASSPGQPQETQYFGPGTRLLVL.

The chain employs TRBV5-4 and TRBJ1-2, with 8 bases matching TRBD1. CDR1 is SGHNT, CDR2 YYREEE, per germline (reference sequence). The CDR3 sequence is 14 residues long. V gave up 2 bases and J gave up 8 bases; unmatched junction bases: 8. The DNA for the CDR3 is TGTGCCAGCAGCTTCGGACAGGGAACAAAAGGCTACACCTTC. This gives the protein CASSFGQGTKGYTF.

The V call is TRBV5-6, the J call TRBJ2-5; D may be TRBD2 (6 bases). Germline V CDR1 and CDR2: SGHDT, YYEEEE. CDR3 length: 16 residues. V dropped 4 bases and J dropped 2 bases, with 18 bases sitting between them. In DNA form, the CDR3 reads TGTGCCAGCAGCGTCTTTGGGAGGCTTGGACAAGAGACCCAGTACTTC. It yields the protein CASSVFGRLGQETQYF.

This chain links TRBV4-2 with TRBJ1-6; tentative D call: TRBD1 (5 bases). Germline CDR1 reads LGHNA; CDR2 reads YNFKEQ. Trimming cost V 4 bases and J 10 bases, with 17 bases left between them. This CDR3 region has 15 residues. The CDR3 here is CASSPQPGGLSPLHF. CDR3 sequence (DNA): TGTGCCAGCAGCCCCCAGCCGGGGGGGTTATCACCCCTCCACTTT.

The V gene is TRBV2, the J gene TRBJ2-2; no definite D call. This CDR3 is built from 12 residues. V was trimmed by 5 bases and J by 8 bases, leaving 9 bases between them. Germline V gene data show CDR1 as SNHLY and CDR2 as FYNNEI. The chain's CDR3 is CASSKFPGELFF. The CDR3 coding sequence is TGTGCCAGCAGTAAATTCCCAGGGGAGCTGTTTTTT.

CDR3 bases: TGTGCCAGCAGAGGGGTGGGAACTGAAGCTTTCTTT. Protein sequence: CASRGVGTEAFF. This chain links TRBV12-3 or TRBV12-4 with TRBJ1-1; the D gene is possibly TRBD1 (5 bases). V lost 6 bases and J 5 bases, leaving 10 bases between the germline ends. There are 12 residues in the CDR3.

This clone was seen only once. The chain has TRBV3-1 (or the pseudogene TRBV3-2) and TRBJ1-1; 8 bases fit TRBD1. Germline V gene data show CDR1 as LGHDT and CDR2 as YNNKEL (reference sequence). The V and J ends lost 1 base and 1 base, in that order; junction bases with no gene match: 5. The CDR3 is 16 residues long. The CDR3 loop reads CASSQGQGRGNTEAFF. CDR3 in DNA: TGTGCCAGCAGCCAAGGACAGGGGAGGGGGAACACTGAAGCTTTCTTT.

The chain uses TRBV12-2 and TRBJ2-1; the DNA was not used to check the table's D call, TRBD2. TRBV12-2 is a recognized pseudogene. CDR3 size: 14 residues. CDR3 nucleotide sequence: TGTGCAAGTCGCTTGAGACTAGCGACAGATGAGCAGTTCTTC. This translates into CASRLRLATDEQFF.

The V gene is TRBV3-1 (or the pseudogene TRBV3-2), the J gene TRBJ2-7; D not resolved. CDR3 length: 15 amino acids. V lost 0 bases to trimming and J lost 2 bases, with 11 bases between them. The V gene's germline CDR1 is LGHDT and CDR2 YNNKEL (reference sequence). The CDR3 here is CASSQDSTTPYEQYF. Written as DNA, the CDR3 is TGTGCCAGCAGCCAAGATTCCACTACCCCCTACGAGCAGTACTTC.

Written as DNA, the CDR3 is TGTGCCAGCAGTCCATTACAGGGGATATCTGGAAACACCATATATTTT. Translated: CASSPLQGISGNTIYF. This chain joins TRBV27 and TRBJ1-3, with 7 bases lining up with TRBD1. Trimming at V came to 5 bases and at J to 1 base, leaving 8 bases not matched to a gene. Looked up from germline, CDR1 is MNHEY and CDR2 is SMNVEV (reference sequence). The CDR3 loop spans 16 amino acids.

This sequence joins TRBV3-1 (or the pseudogene TRBV3-2) and TRBJ2-7; a weak D match, TRBD1 (5 bases). CDR1 and CDR2 (germline): LGHDT, YNNKEL (reference sequence). Trimming removed 2 bases from V and 6 bases from J, with 14 bases in between. The CDR3 runs to 14 residues. The chain's CDR3 is CASSQNSRVGEQYF. The CDR3 DNA is TGTGCCAGCAGCCAAAATAGCAGGGTCGGCGAGCAGTACTTC.

The genes are TRBV4-2 and TRBJ2-1, with D possibly matching TRBD2 (6 bases). The germline V gene has CDR1 LGHNA and CDR2 YNFKEQ. This CDR3 contains 17 residues. Trimming shortened V by 4 bases and J by 4 bases, and 20 bases separated the two germline ends. The CDR3 is CASSRPGRTTRYNEQFF. The CDR3 DNA sequence: TGTGCCAGCAGCCGCCCAGGGCGGACTACCCGATACAATGAGCAGTTCTTC.

This chain uses TRBV11-2 with TRBJ1-5; no clear D gene. V was shortened by 2 bases and J by 7 bases, with 9 bases between the two germline ends. There are 13 residues in the CDR3. From germline, CDR1 is SGHAT and CDR2 FQNNGV. CDR3 protein: CASSLNGIQPQHF. For the CDR3, the DNA is TGTGCCAGCAGCTTAAACGGGATACAGCCCCAGCATTTT. The full variable domain, completed using reference TRBV11-2 and TRBJ1-5, is EAGVAQSPRYKIIEKRQSVAFWCNPISGHATLYWYQQILGQGPKLLIQFQNNGVVDDSQLPKDRFSAERLKGVDSTLKIQPAKLEDSAVYLCASSLNGIQPQHFGDGTRLSIL.

A single count supports this clone. The V gene is TRBV7-2, the J gene TRBJ1-3; D not certain. V was trimmed by 5 bases and J by 0 bases, leaving 11 bases between them. CDR1 and CDR2 (germline): SGHTA, FQGNSA. The CDR3 contains 15 residues. The CDR3 DNA reads as TGTGCCAGCAGCCGTACCAGAAACTCTGGAAACACCATATATTTT. It specifies CASSRTRNSGNTIYF. Full variable domain (outside the CDR3, taken from reference TRBV7-2 and TRBJ1-3): GAGVSQSPSNKVTEKGKDVELRCDPISGHTALYWYRQSLGQGLEFLIYFQGNSAPDKSGLPSDRFSAERTGGSVSTLTIQRTQQEDSAVYLCASSRTRNSGNTIYFGEGSWLTVV.

This clone was counted once. The J gene is TRBJ1-3, the V gene TRBV6-5; possibly TRBD1 for D (5 bases). V was shortened by 8 bases and J by 10 bases, with 18 bases between the two germline ends. CDR3 length: 13 amino acids. CDR1 and CDR2 (germline): MNHEY, SVGAGI. The CDR3 nucleotides read TGTGCCAGCCTCAGTGCGGGGGGATGGACCATATATTTT. Translated, it gives CASLSAGGWTIYF.

The rearrangement links TRBV5-1 to TRBJ1-2; D uncertain. The germline CDR1 and CDR2 sequences are SGHRS and YFSETQ. CDR3 length equals 13 residues. V lost 6 bases and J 2 bases, leaving 11 bases between the germline ends. The CDR3 coding sequence is TGCGCCAGCAAGTACGGTTCGAACTATGGCTACACCTTC. It is translated as CASKYGSNYGYTF.